The 19 T cell receptor beta chains given below trace back to one sample, sequenced in a study of cytomegalovirus exposure and HLA in healthy donors. PCR involved 60 Vbeta and 13 Jbeta primers. TCRdb's table, derived via immunoSEQ multiplex PCR, lists solely in-frame clones and lacks some. The sample records some 110,000 clones, 9.5% to 13% being singletons. Specimen: PBMCs. Every receptor here comes from a man aged 35-49 years in good health and CMV-seropositive.

This clone was detected a few times. The rearrangement joins TRBV7-6 to TRBJ2-2; D might be TRBD2 (7 bases). This CDR3 has 15 amino acids. Trimming took off 4 bases at V and 6 bases at J, with 15 bases between the two ends. The germline gives CDR1 SGHVS, CDR2 FNYEAQ. CDR3 DNA: TGTGCCAGCAGCTCGTACAGGGAGGGGCCCGGGGAGCTGTTTTTT. Translated, it gives CASSSYREGPGELFF.

The table lists this clone with many counts. This sample includes further DNA sequences coding for the same CDR3. The chain joins TRBV10-1 to TRBJ2-3, with 7 bases identical to TRBD1. In germline, CDR1 is WNHNN, CDR2 SYGVQD (reference sequence). J gave up 6 bases and V 6 bases, and 3 bases lay outside the gene matches. The CDR3 consists of 12 residues. Written as DNA, the CDR3 is TGCGCCAGCAGCGGGACAGCTGATACGCAGTATTTT. This gives the protein CASSGTADTQYF.

J is TRBJ2-5 and V is TRBV4-3; D perhaps matches TRBD1 (6 bases). Germline CDR1 and CDR2: LGHNA and YSLEER. The CDR3 has 14 amino acids. V dropped 0 bases and J dropped 2 bases, with 7 bases sitting between them. The CDR3 bases are TGCGCCAGCAGCCAAGATCAGGGGCAAGAGACCCAGTACTTC. This sequence encodes CASSQDQGQETQYF.

The rearrangement uses TRBV27 and TRBJ2-3, with 9 bases aligning to TRBD2. J was trimmed by 2 bases and V by 4 bases; bases with no gene match: 7. CDR1 MNHEY and CDR2 SMNVEV come from the germline V gene (reference sequence). This CDR3 is 16 amino acids long. The CDR3 sequence: CASSSSGTISTDTQYF. The CDR3 DNA is TGTGCCAGCAGTTCTAGCGGGACCATTTCCACAGATACGCAGTATTTT.

This clone was seen only once. This sequence joins TRBV10-3 and TRBJ1-1, with D uncertain. The CDR3 spans 13 residues. V lost 3 bases and J lost 5, with 10 bases in between. Germline V lookup: CDR1 ENHRY, CDR2 SYGVKD. CDR3 protein: CAISDGRGTEAFF. The CDR3 coding sequence is TGTGCCATCAGTGATGGGCGGGGAACTGAAGCTTTCTTT.

The rearrangement joins TRBV28 to TRBJ1-2; 9 nucleotides align to TRBD1. CDR3 length: 15 residues. V was pared by 5 bases and J by 2 bases, with 6 bases of the junction left unmatched. Germline assignment: CDR1 MDHEN and CDR2 SYDVKM. The CDR3 DNA follows: TGTGCCAGCAGTCGGGCCGGGACAGGGAACTATGGCTACACCTTC. Translation gives CASSRAGTGNYGYTF.

This chain uses TRBV6-5 with TRBJ2-5, with 7 bases lining up with TRBD2. V lost 6 bases to trimming and J lost 4 bases; unmatched junction nucleotides: 11. Germline CDR1 reads MNHEY; CDR2 reads SVGAGI. The CDR3 has 15 amino acids. The CDR3 DNA is TGTGCCAGCAGCCGAACCGGACTAGTACGAGAGACCCAGTACTTC. It specifies CASSRTGLVRETQYF.

This clone was observed many times. The gene calls are TRBV7-9 and TRBJ2-2, with TRBD2 matching 13 bases. Germline V gives CDR1 SEHNR, CDR2 FQNEAQ (reference sequence). There are 15 residues in the CDR3. V dropped 6 bases and J dropped 6; count of bases not matched to a gene: 4. CDR3 in amino acids: CASRPGLAGAGELFF. The CDR3 DNA reads as TGTGCCAGCAGACCAGGACTAGCGGGAGCCGGGGAGCTGTTTTTT.

This clone was seen a handful of times. CDR3 bases: TGTGCCAGCAGCTTCCAGACTAGCGGACGCGGGACCCAGTACTTC. It encodes CASSFQTSGRGTQYF. This chain connects TRBV11-2 to TRBJ2-5; TRBD2 matches 9 bases. The J segment lost 7 bases and the V segment lost 3 bases, leaving 9 bases of the junction unmatched. In germline, CDR1 is SGHAT, CDR2 FQNNGV. The CDR3 totals 15 residues.

This clone was picked up a small number of times. The rearrangement joins TRBV19 to TRBJ1-5; D might be TRBD1 (5 bases). Between the trimmed V and J ends, which lost 4 bases and 3 bases, there was a span of 7 bases. Germline CDR1 is LNHDA and CDR2 is SQIVND (reference sequence). This CDR3 has 13 amino acids. CDR3 DNA: TGTGCCAGTAGTAAAGGGGACAATCAGCCCCAGCATTTT. It yields the protein CASSKGDNQPQHF.

The chain carries TRBV5-6 and TRBJ1-1, with TRBD1 identical over 7 bases. V was pared by 0 bases and J by 2 bases, with 10 bases of the junction left unmatched. This CDR3 has 17 residues. In germline, CDR1 is SGHDT, CDR2 YYEEEE. For the CDR3, the DNA is TGTGCCAGCAGCTTGGGAACCGGGACAGCCTTAAACACTGAAGCTTTCTTT. Translated: CASSLGTGTALNTEAFF.

This clone showed up just a few times. The J gene is TRBJ2-1, the V gene TRBV9; TRBD2 agrees at 8 bases. The V segment lost 3 bases and the J segment 4 bases; nucleotides outside the gene matches: 6. Germline V gene lookup returns CDR1 SGDLS and CDR2 YYNGEE. CDR3 size: 15 residues. Written as DNA, the CDR3 is TGTGCCAGCAGCGCGGAACTAGCGGTTTACAATGAGCAGTTCTTC. This codes for CASSAELAVYNEQFF.

This rearrangement joins TRBV7-9 to TRBJ2-3, with TRBD1 identical over 8 bases. The CDR3 sequence is 14 residues long. V trimming: 5 bases; J trimming: 6 bases; junction bases outside the gene matches: 7. From germline, CDR1 is SEHNR and CDR2 FQNEAQ (reference sequence). The DNA of the CDR3 is TGTGCCAGCAGCGTGGACAGGGCACGGGATACGCAGTATTTT. It yields the protein CASSVDRARDTQYF.

The table lists this clone with a few counts. The rearrangement joins TRBV6-1 to TRBJ2-3; 8 nucleotides agree with TRBD2. With 1 base clipped from V and 4 bases from J, the junction kept 7 bases outside the gene matches. Germline V CDR1 and CDR2: MNHNS, SASEGT. The CDR3 has 16 residues. The CDR3 loop reads CASSEVGSGIADTQYF. The CDR3 DNA reads as TGTGCCAGCAGTGAAGTTGGTAGCGGGATAGCAGATACGCAGTATTTT.

This clone was counted a few times. V usage is TRBV5-1 and J usage is TRBJ2-7; D perhaps matches TRBD2 (6 bases). Germline loops: CDR1 SGHRS, CDR2 YFSETQ. Trimming pared 4 bases from V and 3 bases from J, leaving 17 bases between. The CDR3 extends over 15 amino acids. The CDR3: CASSDGTPPNYEQYF. Written as DNA, the CDR3 is TGCGCCAGCAGCGACGGGACTCCGCCTAACTACGAGCAGTACTTC.

The rearrangement uses TRBV28 and TRBJ1-6, with D unclear. Trimming stripped 7 bases from V and 7 bases from J, with 8 bases between. Per germline, CDR1 MDHEN and CDR2 SYDVKM. This CDR3 region has 12 residues. Written as DNA, the CDR3 is TGTGCCAGCACCTTCCTAAATTCACCCCTCCACTTT. This translates into CASTFLNSPLHF. The full variable domain, rest sourced from reference TRBV28 and TRBJ1-6, is DVKVTQSSRYLVKRTGEKVFLECVQDMDHENMFWYRQDPGLGLRLIYFSYDVKMKEKGDIPEGYSVSREKKERFSLILESASTNQTSMYLCASTFLNSPLHFGNGTRLTVT.

Only a few counts were recorded for this clone. The chain couples TRBV7-2 to TRBJ2-4; unclear D gene. The CDR3 loop spans 12 amino acids. V was pared by 7 bases and J by 7 bases, with 11 bases between. The germline gives CDR1 SGHTA, CDR2 FQGNSA. The CDR3 region has the DNA TGTGCCAGCAAACTACTCGGGAACATTCAGTACTTC. This sequence encodes CASKLLGNIQYF.

This clone was observed a few times. The chain joins TRBV7-8 to TRBJ1-5; weak D call: TRBD1 (6 bases). Germline assignment: CDR1 SGHVS and CDR2 FQNEAQ. This CDR3 contains 12 residues. Trimming shortened V by 4 bases and J by 5 bases, and 6 bases separated the two germline ends. Written as DNA, the CDR3 is TGTGCCAGCAGCTGGACAGATCAGCCCCAGCATTTT. This translates into CASSWTDQPQHF. Supplemented by reference TRBV7-8 and TRBJ1-5, the full variable domain reads GAGVSQSPRYKVAKRGQDVALRCDPISGHVSLFWYQQALGQGPEFLTYFQNEAQLDKSGLPSDRFFAERPEGSVSTLKIQRTQQEDSAVYLCASSWTDQPQHFGDGTRLSIL.

Here the CDR3 reads CASSPSGTQETQYF. The CDR3 nucleotides read TGTGCCAGCAGCCCGAGCGGGACCCAAGAGACCCAGTACTTC. This sequence joins TRBV7-3 and TRBJ2-5, with 7 positions matching TRBD2. The V and J ends lost 5 bases and 1 base, in that order; junction bases with no gene match: 4. The V gene's germline CDR1 is SGHTA and CDR2 FQGTGA. The length of the CDR3 is 14 residues.